The rows below give T cell receptor beta chains drawn from one sample of a study of follicular helper T cells after annual influenza vaccination. The protocol was immunoSEQ multiplex PCR, while the TCRdb copy is restricted to in-frame clones and leaves out a portion. Counted here are about 27,000 clones, about 82% occurring once; the ten biggest clones make up approximately 1.3%. Sequencing used CXCR5+ CD38- circulating T follicular helper cells from blood, obtained on the day of influenza vaccination. The receptors stem from an adult who received the influenza vaccine. CDR3s include the opening cysteine and the closing phenylalanine or tryptophan. A clone size is listed for some rows: how often the clone was seen (once, few, many), or a class if it is expanded.

V gene: TRBV15
clone size: .
J gene: TRBJ1-1
CDR3 protein: CATSRPKGGQGRGARVTEAFF

V gene: TRBV6-6
clone size: .
J gene: TRBJ2-7
CDR3 protein: CASSSGTPPYEQYF

V gene: TRBV5-1
clone size: .
J gene: TRBJ2-2
CDR3 protein: CASSPREVNAGELFF

V gene: TRBV18
clone size: .
J gene: TRBJ2-3
CDR3 protein: CASSRSGSTDTQYF

V gene: TRBV6-4
clone size: .
J gene: TRBJ2-3
CDR3 protein: CASSVGSGGSDTQYF

V gene: TRBV10-3
clone size: .
J gene: TRBJ2-7
CDR3 protein: CAISEQTDGLQYF

V gene: TRBV5-4
clone size: .
J gene: TRBJ2-2
CDR3 protein: CASSLMDRNTGELFF

V gene: TRBV19
clone size: .
J gene: TRBJ2-7
CDR3 protein: CASSQRGIGSYEQYF

V gene: TRBV19
clone size: .
J gene: TRBJ2-1
CDR3 protein: CASSRDRGNYNEQFF

V gene: TRBV5-1
clone size: once
J gene: TRBJ2-3
CDR3 protein: CASSLDSGYTDTQYF

V gene: TRBV7-9
clone size: .
J gene: TRBJ1-3
CDR3 protein: CASSPGQGKAGNTIYF

V gene: TRBV11-2
clone size: .
J gene: TRBJ1-1
CDR3 protein: CASSKTGDSTEAFF

V gene: TRBV5-1
clone size: .
J gene: TRBJ1-1
CDR3 protein: CASSSGQPNTEAFF

V gene: TRBV5-6
clone size: .
J gene: TRBJ2-7
CDR3 protein: CASSLPSPGGEEQYF

V gene: TRBV2
clone size: .
J gene: TRBJ2-1
CDR3 protein: CASSEEATRANEQFF

V gene: TRBV2
clone size: .
J gene: TRBJ1-5
CDR3 protein: CASTQREDSNQPQHF

V gene: TRBV14
clone size: .
J gene: TRBJ1-6
CDR3 protein: CASSRDTTYNSPLHF

V gene: TRBV2
clone size: .
J gene: TRBJ1-2
CDR3 protein: CASSSRTGLYGYTF

V gene: TRBV6-1
clone size: .
J gene: TRBJ2-3
CDR3 protein: CASSDLRGGGSYTQYF

V gene: TRBV9
clone size: .
J gene: TRBJ1-6
CDR3 protein: CASSGGGGRGNSPLHF

V gene: TRBV18
clone size: .
J gene: TRBJ2-2
CDR3 protein: CASSHGRLGANTGELFF

V gene: TRBV2
clone size: .
J gene: TRBJ1-2
CDR3 protein: CASSAGQSGIYGYTF

V gene: TRBV5-4
clone size: few
J gene: TRBJ2-5
CDR3 protein: CASSLKSSGQETQYF

V gene: TRBV5-4
clone size: .
J gene: TRBJ2-5
CDR3 protein: CASSSSGAGGFQETQYF